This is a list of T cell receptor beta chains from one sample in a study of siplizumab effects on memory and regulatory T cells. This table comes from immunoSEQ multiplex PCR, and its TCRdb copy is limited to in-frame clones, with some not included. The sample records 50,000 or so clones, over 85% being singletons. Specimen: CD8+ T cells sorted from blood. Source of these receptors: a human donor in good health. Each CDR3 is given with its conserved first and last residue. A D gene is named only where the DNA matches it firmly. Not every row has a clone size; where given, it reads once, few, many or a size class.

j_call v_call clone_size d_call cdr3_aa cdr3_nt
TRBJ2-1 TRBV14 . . CASSQDMGAAEQFF TGTGCCAGCAGCCAAGATATGGGAGCCGCCGAGCAGTTCTTC
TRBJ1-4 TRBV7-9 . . CASSSWTEIRKSTNEKLFF TGTGCCAGCAGCTCCTGGACAGAGATTAGGAAGTCAACTAATGAAAAACTGTTTTTT
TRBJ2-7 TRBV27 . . CATRRGSGEQYF TGTGCCACCCGGCGGGGATCGGGCGAGCAGTACTTC
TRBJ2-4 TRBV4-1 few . CASSQDLWDRKNIQYF TGCGCCAGCAGCCAGGATTTATGGGACCGCAAAAACATTCAGTACTTC
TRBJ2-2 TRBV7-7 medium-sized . CASSPLQNTGELFF TGTGCTAGCAGCCCCCTTCAGAACACCGGGGAGCTGTTTTTT
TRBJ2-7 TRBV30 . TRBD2 CAWSVGLAGAYEQYF TGTGCCTGGAGTGTAGGGTTAGCGGGAGCCTACGAGCAGTACTTC
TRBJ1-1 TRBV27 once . CASSLRRNTEAFF TGTGCCAGCAGTTTAAGGAGGAACACTGAAGCTTTCTTT
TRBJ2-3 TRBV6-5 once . CASSSMITDTQYF TGTGCCAGCAGTTCCATGATAACAGATACGCAGTATTTT
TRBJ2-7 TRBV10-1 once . CASSEMTNNSSYEQYF TGCGCCAGCAGTGAAATGACGAACAACTCCTCCTACGAGCAGTACTTC
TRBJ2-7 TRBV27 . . CASSRAYEQYF TGTGCCAGCAGCCGGGCCTACGAGCAGTACTTC
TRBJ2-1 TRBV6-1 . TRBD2 CASSELLAGEYNEQFF TGTGCCAGCAGTGAGCTACTAGCGGGAGAATACAATGAGCAGTTCTTC
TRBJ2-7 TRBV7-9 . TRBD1 CASPPGTGPLDF TGTGCCAGTCCCCCCGGGACAGGGCCCTTGGACTTC
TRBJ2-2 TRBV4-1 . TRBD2 CASSPLLAGTGELFF TGCGCCAGCAGCCCCCTCTTAGCGGGAACCGGGGAGCTGTTTTTT
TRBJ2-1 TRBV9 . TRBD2 CASSVLQREGVYEQFF TGTGCCAGCAGCGTATTGCAGCGGGAGGGCGTATATGAGCAGTTCTTC
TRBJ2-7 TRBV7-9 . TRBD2 CASSLGSGSYEQYF TGTGCCAGCAGCCTCGGGAGCGGGAGTTACGAGCAGTACTTC
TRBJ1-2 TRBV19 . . CASSTPRGYYGYTF TGTGCCAGTAGTACCCCAAGGGGTTACTATGGCTACACCTTC
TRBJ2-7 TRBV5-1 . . CASSLVFPGAQYEQYF TGCGCCAGCAGCTTGGTTTTCCCTGGGGCCCAATACGAGCAGTACTTC
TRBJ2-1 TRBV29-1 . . CSVDPRGSYNEQFF TGCAGCGTTGATCCGAGGGGCTCCTACAATGAGCAGTTCTTC
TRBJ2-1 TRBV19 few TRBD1 CASRAGTGTFF TGTGCCAGTAGAGCCGGGACAGGGACGTTCTTC
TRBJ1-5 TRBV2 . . CASSDSVRQVKGNQPQHF TGTGCCAGCAGTGATTCTGTCCGACAGGTTAAGGGCAATCAGCCCCAGCATTTT
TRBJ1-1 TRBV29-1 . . CSVKGTEGNTEAFF TGCAGCGTTAAAGGAACAGAGGGGAACACTGAAGCTTTCTTT
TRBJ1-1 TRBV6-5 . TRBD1 CASRMTGGNTEAFF TGTGCCAGCAGGATGACAGGGGGAAACACTGAAGCTTTCTTT
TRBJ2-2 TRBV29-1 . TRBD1 CSVQSGTGTGELFF TGCAGCGTCCAATCTGGGACAGGGACCGGGGAGCTGTTTTTT
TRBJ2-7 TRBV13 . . CASSSGRGLYEQYF TGTGCCAGCAGCTCAGGGCGGGGCCTATACGAGCAGTACTTC
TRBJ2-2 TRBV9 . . CASTLGENTGELFF TGTGCCAGCACCTTGGGGGAGAACACCGGGGAGCTGTTTTTT
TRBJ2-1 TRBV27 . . CASKQGYNEQFF TGTGCCAGCAAACAGGGTTACAATGAGCAGTTCTTC
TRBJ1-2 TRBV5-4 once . CASSSSDSYGYTF TGTGCCAGCAGCTCCTCGGACAGCTATGGCTACACCTTC
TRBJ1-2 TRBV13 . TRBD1 CASSLEGQGAFQLQTNYGYTF TGTGCCAGCAGCCTAGAGGGACAGGGGGCATTCCAACTACAAACTAACTATGGCTACACCTTC
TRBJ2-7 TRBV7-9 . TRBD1 CASSGTGAEQYF TGTGCCAGCAGCGGGACAGGGGCGGAGCAGTACTTC
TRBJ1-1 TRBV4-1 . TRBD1 CASSQEPGGYTEAFF TGCGCCAGCAGCCAAGAACCAGGGGGCTACACTGAAGCTTTCTTT
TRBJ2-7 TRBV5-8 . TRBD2 CASKSWREGASYEQYF TGTGCCAGCAAGTCCTGGCGGGAGGGCGCCTCCTACGAGCAGTACTTC
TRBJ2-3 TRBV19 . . CASTYTLELRTDTQYF TGTGCCAGTACCTACACCTTGGAGCTCCGCACAGATACGCAGTATTTT
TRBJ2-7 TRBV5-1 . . CASSLDIGSGANYYEQYF TGCGCCAGCAGCTTGGATATCGGATCAGGGGCAAATTACTACGAGCAGTACTTC
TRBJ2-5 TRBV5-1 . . CASSLEARVQETQYF TGCGCCAGCAGTTTGGAGGCAAGGGTCCAAGAGACCCAGTACTTC
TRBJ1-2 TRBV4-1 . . CASSQEGFRDDNYGYTF TGCGCCAGCAGCCAAGAGGGGTTTAGGGATGATAACTATGGCTACACCTTC
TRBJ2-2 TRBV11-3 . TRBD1 CASSRDRGNTGELFF TGTGCCAGCAGCCGGGACAGGGGGAACACCGGGGAGCTGTTTTTT
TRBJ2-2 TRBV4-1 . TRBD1 CASSWGGTGVRWANTGELFF TGCGCCAGCAGCTGGGGCGGGACAGGGGTTCGATGGGCGAACACCGGGGAGCTGTTTTTT
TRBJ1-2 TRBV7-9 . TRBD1 CASSLAGTGAFYGYTF TGTGCCAGCAGCTTAGCAGGGACAGGGGCATTCTATGGCTACACCTTC
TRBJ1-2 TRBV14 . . CASSPWRGNYGYTF TGTGCCAGCAGCCCTTGGCGCGGAAACTATGGCTACACCTTC
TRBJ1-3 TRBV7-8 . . CASSVGTSGNTIYF TGTGCCAGCAGCGTCGGGACCTCTGGAAACACCATATATTTT
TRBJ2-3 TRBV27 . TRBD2 CASSPTSGERTQYF TGTGCCAGCAGTCCCACTAGCGGGGAGCGTACGCAGTATTTT
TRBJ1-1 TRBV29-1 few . CSVDPGKRGNTEAFF TGCAGCGTTGATCCGGGGAAAAGGGGGAACACTGAAGCTTTCTTT
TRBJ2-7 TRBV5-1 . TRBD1 CASSFGTAYEQYF TGCGCCAGCAGCTTTGGGACAGCCTACGAGCAGTACTTC
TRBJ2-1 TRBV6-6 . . CASREPGSYNEQFF TGTGCCAGCAGGGAGCCAGGCTCCTACAATGAGCAGTTCTTC
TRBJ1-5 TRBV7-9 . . CASSRAGDSNQPQHF TGTGCCAGCAGCCGTGCCGGGGACAGCAATCAGCCCCAGCATTTT
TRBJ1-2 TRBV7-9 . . CASSDDSYGYTF TGTGCCAGCAGCGACGACAGCTATGGCTACACCTTC
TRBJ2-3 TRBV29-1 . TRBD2 CSVEALGLAGDTQYF TGCAGCGTTGAAGCTCTGGGACTAGCGGGAGATACGCAGTATTTT
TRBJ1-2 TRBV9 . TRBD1 CASSSRQGHGYTF TGTGCCAGCAGCTCTCGACAGGGTCACGGCTACACCTTC
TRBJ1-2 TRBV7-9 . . CASSPQVLSAGGYTF TGTGCCAGCAGCCCACAGGTGTTGTCGGCGGGTGGCTACACCTTC
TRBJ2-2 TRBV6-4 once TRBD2 CASSEGLDTGELFF TGTGCCAGCAGTGAGGGACTAGACACCGGGGAGCTGTTTTTT
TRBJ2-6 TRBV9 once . CASNPGWDGANVLTF TGTGCCAGCAACCCGGGTTGGGATGGGGCCAACGTCCTGACTTTC
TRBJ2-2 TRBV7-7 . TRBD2 CASSSSTSGNTGELFF TGTGCTAGCAGCAGCTCTACTAGCGGTAACACCGGGGAGCTGTTTTTT